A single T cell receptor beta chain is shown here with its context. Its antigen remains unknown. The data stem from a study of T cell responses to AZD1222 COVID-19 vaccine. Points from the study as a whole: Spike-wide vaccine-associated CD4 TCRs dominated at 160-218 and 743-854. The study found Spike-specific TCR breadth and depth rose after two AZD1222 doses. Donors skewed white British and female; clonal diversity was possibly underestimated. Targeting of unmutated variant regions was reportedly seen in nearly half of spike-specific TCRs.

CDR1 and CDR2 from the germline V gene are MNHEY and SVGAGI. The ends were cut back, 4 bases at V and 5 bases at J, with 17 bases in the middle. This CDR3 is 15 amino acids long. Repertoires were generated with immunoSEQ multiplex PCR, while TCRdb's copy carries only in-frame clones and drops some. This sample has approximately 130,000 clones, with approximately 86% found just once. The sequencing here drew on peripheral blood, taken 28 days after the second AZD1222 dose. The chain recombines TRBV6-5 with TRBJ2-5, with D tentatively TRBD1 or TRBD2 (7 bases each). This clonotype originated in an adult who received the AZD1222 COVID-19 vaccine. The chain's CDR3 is CASSSQGGVTETQYF. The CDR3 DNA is TGTGCCAGCAGTTCCCAGGGGGGGGTTACGGAGACCCAGTACTTC.